Given below is one TCR beta chain in context. The antigen remains unidentified. The CDR3 has 14 residues. The J segment lost 8 bases and the V segment lost 1 base, leaving 4 bases of the junction unmatched. Germline values: CDR1 SNHLY, CDR2 FYNNEI. This sample was included in a study of T cells in localized non-small cell lung cancer. Study outcomes and limitations: Uninvolved adjacent lung had the highest recorded T cell clonality, with tumor below it. Adjacent lung held a median around 60 of the top 100 tumor clones. Greater blood T cell density accompanied longer overall survival. Owing to sequencing of a solitary tumor region, heterogeneity cannot be discounted.

TCRdb's copy holds only in-frame clones and misses some; the assay was immunoSEQ multiplex PCR. The repertoire consists of roughly 30,000 clones, with 85% to 90% occurring once and the leading ten covering 2.5% to 3%. This receptor was obtained from a female donor at least 60 years old with stage I lung adenocarcinoma. The sequences come from peripheral blood, collected before any cancer treatment. The chain employs TRBV2 and TRBJ2-1, with 8 bases identical to TRBD2. The CDR3 region is CASSEGLAIYEQFF. The CDR3 DNA sequence: TGTGCCAGCAGTGAAGGACTAGCGATTTATGAGCAGTTCTTC.